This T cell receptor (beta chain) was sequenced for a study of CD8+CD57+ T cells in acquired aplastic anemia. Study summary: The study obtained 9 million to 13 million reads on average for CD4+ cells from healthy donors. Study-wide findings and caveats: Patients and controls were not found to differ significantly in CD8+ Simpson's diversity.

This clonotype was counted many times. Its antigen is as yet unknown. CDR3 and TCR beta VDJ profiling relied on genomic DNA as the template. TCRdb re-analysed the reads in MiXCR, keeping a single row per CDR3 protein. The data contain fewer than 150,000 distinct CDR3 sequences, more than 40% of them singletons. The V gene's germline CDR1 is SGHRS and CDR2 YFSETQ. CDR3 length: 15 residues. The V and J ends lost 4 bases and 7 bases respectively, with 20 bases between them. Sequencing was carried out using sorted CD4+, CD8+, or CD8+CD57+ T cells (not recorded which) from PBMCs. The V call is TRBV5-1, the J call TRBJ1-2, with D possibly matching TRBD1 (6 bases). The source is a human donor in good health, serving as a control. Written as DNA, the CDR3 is TGCGCCAGCAGCCAAGAGACAGGTGACCTCGGTGGCTACACCTTC. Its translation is CASSQETGDLGGYTF.